The 7 T cell receptor beta chains presented below share a single source sample, sequenced in a study of regulatory T cells in long-lasting Graves disease. Time point of the sample: persistent/refractory GD, antithyroid drugs over 5 years with positive TRAb. Construction of the TCR library relied on RNA isolated from PBMCs. Arm-PCR with iRepertoire HTBI primers amplified the CDR3 regions for these TCR beta libraries. TCRdb ran MiXCR on the multiplex PCR reads and lists one entry per CDR3 protein. The sample lists roughly 450,000 distinct CDR3 sequences; 20% to 25% were seen once. The input for sequencing was peripheral blood mononuclear cells (PBMCs), taken when the disease was refractory, from a patient treated with antithyroid drugs. The receptors here all came from a female donor with Graves disease.

J is TRBJ1-4 and V is TRBV7-8, with 7 bases matching TRBD1. V lost 1 base, J lost 7 bases, and 9 bases stayed unmatched. The CDR3 consists of 16 residues. Germline V CDR1 and CDR2: SGHVS, FQNEAQ. CDR3 amino acids: CASSLEARQGTEKLFF. Here the CDR3 DNA reads TGTGCCAGCAGCTTAGAGGCTCGACAGGGTACTGAAAAACTGTTTTTT.

The gene calls are TRBV2 and TRBJ2-3; 8 bases are shared with TRBD1. The CDR3 spans 15 residues. Per germline, CDR1 SNHLY and CDR2 FYNNEI. V was clipped by 5 bases and J by 0 bases; unmatched bases: 4. The CDR3 bases are TGTGCCAGCAGTCCTGGACAGGGAAGCACAGATACGCAGTATTTT. Amino acid sequence: CASSPGQGSTDTQYF.

This clonotype was detected many times. The V call is TRBV6-2 or TRBV6-3, the J call TRBJ2-7; tentatively, D is TRBD1 or TRBD2 (5 bases each). The CDR3 covers 16 residues. Germline V gene sequence: CDR1 MNHEY, CDR2 SVGEGT. Trimming took off 5 bases at V and 2 bases at J, with 19 bases between the two ends. This CDR3 is CASSRHGTLMPYEQYF. DNA for the CDR3: TGTGCCAGCAGTCGACACGGGACCCTTATGCCCTACGAGCAGTACTTC.

This clonotype occurred a few times. The V gene is TRBV7-2, the J gene TRBJ2-7; TRBD2 aligns across 9 bases. The CDR3 length is 16 residues. V lost 4 bases to trimming and J lost 1 base; unmatched junction nucleotides: 8. The V gene's germline CDR1 is SGHTA and CDR2 FQGNSA. DNA of the CDR3: TGTGCCAGCAGCTCGGCTGGGACTAGCACTTCCTACGAGCAGTACTTC. It encodes CASSSAGTSTSYEQYF.

In nucleotides, the CDR3 is TGCAGCGTTGAGCCGGATCAAGAGACCCAGTACTTC. Translating gives CSVEPDQETQYF. This chain uses TRBV29-1 with TRBJ2-5; D is ambiguous. CDR1 and CDR2 from the germline V gene are SQVTM and ANQGSEA. This CDR3 is built from 12 residues. Trimming took 3 bases from V and 2 from J, leaving 7 bases between them.

This clonotype was observed a few times. The V and J genes are TRBV6-1 and TRBJ2-5; D remains unclear. The CDR3 contains 12 residues. CDR1 and CDR2 from the germline V gene are MNHNS and SASEGT. Trimming took off 6 bases at V and 6 bases at J, with 11 bases between the two ends. The CDR3 nucleotides read TGTGCCAGCAGCTTGGGTTTGCAGACCCAGTACTTC. Translation gives CASSLGLQTQYF.

This clonotype was seen more than once but under ten times. The genes are TRBV7-2 and TRBJ2-2, with 11 positions matching TRBD2. CDR3 length: 17 amino acids. The J segment lost 0 bases and the V segment lost 2 bases, leaving 2 bases of the junction unmatched. The germline V gene has CDR1 SGHTA and CDR2 FQGNSA. In DNA form, the CDR3 reads TGTGCCAGCAGCTTAACTAGCGGGAGAACGAACACCGGGGAGCTGTTTTTT. Its protein is CASSLTSGRTNTGELFF.